The following is a TCR beta chain sequence with its context. Its antigen is unidentified. These data are taken from a study of shared clonotypes between healthy human individuals. Across the study: Each donor contributed plates that comprised three CD4 naive, three CD4 memory, two CD8 naive and one CD8 memory.

Study-wide results and caveats: Of the naive CD4 clonotypes, around 5% were shared across a handful of donors. Larger estimated richness was generally recorded for naive subsets relative to memory subsets.

V dropped 3 bases and J dropped 4; count of bases not matched to a gene: 7. In germline, CDR1 is SGHRS, CDR2 YFSETQ. The CDR3 is 15 residues long. Here immunoSEQ multiplex PCR was the method, and the copy in TCRdb shows in-frame clones only, minus some. The profile shows a few hundred thousand clones, approximately 65% of them singletons. All donors were Caucasian adults living in Nashville, Tennessee. The rearrangement links TRBV5-1 to TRBJ2-7, with 10 bases lining up with TRBD2. The specimen was memory CD4+ T cells sorted from blood. Subset here: CD45RA-negative fraction. This clonotype originated in a man aged 25 to 40 in good health. In DNA form, the CDR3 reads TGCGCCAGCAGCTACGCTAGCGGGAGTCAGTACGAGCAGTACTTC. This translates into CASSYASGSQYEQYF. Drawing the rest from reference TRBV5-1 and TRBJ2-7, the complete variable domain is KAGVTQTPRYLIKTRGQQVTLSCSPISGHRSVSWYQQTPGQGLQFLFEYFSETQRNKGNFPGRFSGRQFSNSRSEMNVSTLELGDSALYLCASSYASGSQYEQYFGPGTRLTVT.